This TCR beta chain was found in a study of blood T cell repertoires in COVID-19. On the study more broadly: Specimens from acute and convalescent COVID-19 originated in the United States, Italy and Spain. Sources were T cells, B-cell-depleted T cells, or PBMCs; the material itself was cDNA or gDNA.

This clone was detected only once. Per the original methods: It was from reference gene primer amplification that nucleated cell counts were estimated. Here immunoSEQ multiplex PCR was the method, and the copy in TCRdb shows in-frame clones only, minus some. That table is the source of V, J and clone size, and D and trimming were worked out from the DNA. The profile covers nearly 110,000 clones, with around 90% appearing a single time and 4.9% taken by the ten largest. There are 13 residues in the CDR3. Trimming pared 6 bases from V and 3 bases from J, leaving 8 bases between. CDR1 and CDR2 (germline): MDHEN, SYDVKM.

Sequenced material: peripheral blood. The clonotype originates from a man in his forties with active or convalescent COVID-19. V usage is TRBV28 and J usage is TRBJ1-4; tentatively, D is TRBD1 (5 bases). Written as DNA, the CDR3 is TGTGCCAGCAGGGGGCAATCTAATGAAAAACTGTTTTTT. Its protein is CASRGQSNEKLFF.